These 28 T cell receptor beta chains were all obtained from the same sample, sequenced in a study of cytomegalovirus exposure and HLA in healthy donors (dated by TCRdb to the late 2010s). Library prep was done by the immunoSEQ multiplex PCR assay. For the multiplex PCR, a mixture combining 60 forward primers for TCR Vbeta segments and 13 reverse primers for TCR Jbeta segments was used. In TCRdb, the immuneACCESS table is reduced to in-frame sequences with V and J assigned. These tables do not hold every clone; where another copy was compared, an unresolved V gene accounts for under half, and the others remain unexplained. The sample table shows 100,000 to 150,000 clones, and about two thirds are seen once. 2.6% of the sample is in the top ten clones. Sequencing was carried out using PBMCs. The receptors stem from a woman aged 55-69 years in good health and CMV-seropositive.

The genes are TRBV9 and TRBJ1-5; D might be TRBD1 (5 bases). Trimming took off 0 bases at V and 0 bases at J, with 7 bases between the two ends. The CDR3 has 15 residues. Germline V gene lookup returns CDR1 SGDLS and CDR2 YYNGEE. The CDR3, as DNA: TGTGCCAGCAGCGTAGACAGGTATAGCAATCAGCCCCAGCATTTT. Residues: CASSVDRYSNQPQHF.

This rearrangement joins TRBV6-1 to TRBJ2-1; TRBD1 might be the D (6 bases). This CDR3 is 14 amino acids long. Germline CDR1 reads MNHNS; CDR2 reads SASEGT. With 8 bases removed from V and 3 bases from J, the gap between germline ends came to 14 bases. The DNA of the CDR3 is TGTGCCAGCTGGACAGTCAATTTCTACAATGAGCAGTTCTTC. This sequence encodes CASWTVNFYNEQFF.

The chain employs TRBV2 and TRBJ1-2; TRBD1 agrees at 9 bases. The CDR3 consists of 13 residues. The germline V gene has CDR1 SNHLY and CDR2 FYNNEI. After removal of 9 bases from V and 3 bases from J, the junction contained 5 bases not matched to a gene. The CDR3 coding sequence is TGTGCCAGACGACAGGGGGAGGACTATGGCTACACCTTC. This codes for CARRQGEDYGYTF.

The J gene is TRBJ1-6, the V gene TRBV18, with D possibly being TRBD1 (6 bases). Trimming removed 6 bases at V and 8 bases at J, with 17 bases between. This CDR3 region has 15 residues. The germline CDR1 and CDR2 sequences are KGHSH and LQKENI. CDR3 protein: CASSDKGGQYSPLHF. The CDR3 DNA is TGTGCCAGCTCGGACAAGGGTGGACAGTATTCACCCCTCCACTTT.

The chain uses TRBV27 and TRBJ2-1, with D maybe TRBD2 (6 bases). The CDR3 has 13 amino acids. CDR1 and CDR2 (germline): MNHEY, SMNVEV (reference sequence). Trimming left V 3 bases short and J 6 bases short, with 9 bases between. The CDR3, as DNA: TGTGCCAGCAGTTTTGGGGGGAGCAATGAGCAGTTCTTC. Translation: CASSFGGSNEQFF.

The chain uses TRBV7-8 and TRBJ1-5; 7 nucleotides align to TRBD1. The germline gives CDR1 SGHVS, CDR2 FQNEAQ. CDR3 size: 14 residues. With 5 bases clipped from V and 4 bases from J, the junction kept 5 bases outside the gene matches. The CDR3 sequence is CASSLDRANQPQHF. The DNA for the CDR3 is TGTGCCAGCAGCCTCGACAGGGCTAATCAGCCCCAGCATTTT.

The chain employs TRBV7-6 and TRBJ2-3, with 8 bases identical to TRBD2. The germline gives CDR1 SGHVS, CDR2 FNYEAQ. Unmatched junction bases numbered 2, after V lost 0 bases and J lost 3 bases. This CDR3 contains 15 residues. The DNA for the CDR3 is TGTGCCAGCAGCTTAGCTAGCGGGGCAACAGATACGCAGTATTTT. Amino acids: CASSLASGATDTQYF.

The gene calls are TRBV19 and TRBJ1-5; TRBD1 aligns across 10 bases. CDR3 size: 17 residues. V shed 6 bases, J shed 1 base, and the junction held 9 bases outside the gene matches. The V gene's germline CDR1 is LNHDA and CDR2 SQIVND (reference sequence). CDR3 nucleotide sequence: TGTGCCAGTAGCCGACAGGGGGCCCTGTCGAGCAATCAGCCCCAGCATTTT. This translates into CASSRQGALSSNQPQHF. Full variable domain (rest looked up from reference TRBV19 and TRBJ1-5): DGGITQSPKYLFRKEGQNVTLSCEQNLNHDAMYWYRQDPGQGLRLIYYSQIVNDFQKGDIAEGYSVSREKKESFPLTVTSAQKNPTAFYLCASSRQGALSSNQPQHFGDGTRLSIL.

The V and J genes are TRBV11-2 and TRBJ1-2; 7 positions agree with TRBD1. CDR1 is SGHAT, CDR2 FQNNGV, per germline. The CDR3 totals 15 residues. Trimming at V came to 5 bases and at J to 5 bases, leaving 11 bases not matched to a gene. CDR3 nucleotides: TGTGCCAGCAGCCGAAGTGATGGGACAGATTATGGCTACACCTTC. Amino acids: CASSRSDGTDYGYTF.

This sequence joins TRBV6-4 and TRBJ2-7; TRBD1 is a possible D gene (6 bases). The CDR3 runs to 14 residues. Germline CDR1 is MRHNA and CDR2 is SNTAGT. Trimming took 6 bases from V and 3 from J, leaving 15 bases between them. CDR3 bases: TGTGCCAGCAGACCTACGACAGGTAACTACGAGCAGTACTTC. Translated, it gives CASRPTTGNYEQYF.

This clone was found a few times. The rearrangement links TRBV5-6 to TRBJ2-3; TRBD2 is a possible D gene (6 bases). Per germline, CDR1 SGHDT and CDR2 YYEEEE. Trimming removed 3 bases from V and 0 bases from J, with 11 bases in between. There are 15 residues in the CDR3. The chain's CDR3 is CASSSPGGSTDTQYF. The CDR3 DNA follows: TGTGCCAGCAGCTCCCCCGGAGGGAGCACAGATACGCAGTATTTT.

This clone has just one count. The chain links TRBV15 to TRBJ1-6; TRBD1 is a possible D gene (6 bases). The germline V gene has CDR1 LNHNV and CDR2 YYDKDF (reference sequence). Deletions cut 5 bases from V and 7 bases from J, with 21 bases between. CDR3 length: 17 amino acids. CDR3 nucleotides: TGTGCCACCAGCTTCCGCCCAGGGGTTGCGGCGAATTCACCCCTCCACTTT. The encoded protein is CATSFRPGVAANSPLHF.

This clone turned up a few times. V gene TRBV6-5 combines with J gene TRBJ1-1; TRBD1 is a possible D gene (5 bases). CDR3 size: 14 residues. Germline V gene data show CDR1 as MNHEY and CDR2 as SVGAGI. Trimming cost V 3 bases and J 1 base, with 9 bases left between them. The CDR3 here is CASSYRQGNTEAFF. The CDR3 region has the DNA TGTGCCAGCAGTTATCGTCAGGGGAACACTGAAGCTTTCTTT.

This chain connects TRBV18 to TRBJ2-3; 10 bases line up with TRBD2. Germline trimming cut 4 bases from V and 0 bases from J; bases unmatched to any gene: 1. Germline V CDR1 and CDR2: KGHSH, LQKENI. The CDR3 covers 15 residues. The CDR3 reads CASSLAGGSTDTQYF. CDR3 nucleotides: TGTGCCAGCTCACTAGCGGGGGGCAGCACAGATACGCAGTATTTT.

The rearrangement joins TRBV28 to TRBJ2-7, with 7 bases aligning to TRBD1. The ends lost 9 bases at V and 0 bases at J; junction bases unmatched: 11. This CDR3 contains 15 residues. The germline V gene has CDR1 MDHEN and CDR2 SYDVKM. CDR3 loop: CASTPPTGSSYEQYF. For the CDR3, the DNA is TGTGCCAGTACTCCCCCGACAGGGAGCTCCTACGAGCAGTACTTC.

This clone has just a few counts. The CDR3 region is CASRPRDSLNTEAFF. In DNA form, the CDR3 reads TGTGCCAGCAGGCCCCGGGACAGTCTGAACACTGAAGCTTTCTTT. The rearrangement joins TRBV7-9 to TRBJ1-1; 7 positions agree with TRBD1. The CDR3 length is 15 residues. The trim removed 6 bases at V and 0 bases at J, leaving 7 bases unmatched. Germline V gene data show CDR1 as SEHNR and CDR2 as FQNEAQ (reference sequence).

CDR3 nucleotides: TGTGCCAGCAGTCCCACCCCCCGGACCTGGGGGGGAGAGACCCAGTACTTC. Amino acid sequence: CASSPTPRTWGGETQYF. V usage is TRBV25-1 and J usage is TRBJ2-5; 7 bases fit TRBD2. After removal of 5 bases from V and 4 bases from J, the junction contained 16 bases not matched to a gene. The CDR3 is 17 amino acids. CDR1 is MGHDK, CDR2 SYGVNS, per germline.

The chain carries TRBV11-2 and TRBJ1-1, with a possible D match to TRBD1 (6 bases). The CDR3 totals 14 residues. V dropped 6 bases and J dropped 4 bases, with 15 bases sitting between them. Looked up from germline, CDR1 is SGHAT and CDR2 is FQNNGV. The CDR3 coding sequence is TGTGCCAGCAGGTCCGTGTTCAGGGGCACTGAAGCTTTCTTT. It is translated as CASRSVFRGTEAFF.

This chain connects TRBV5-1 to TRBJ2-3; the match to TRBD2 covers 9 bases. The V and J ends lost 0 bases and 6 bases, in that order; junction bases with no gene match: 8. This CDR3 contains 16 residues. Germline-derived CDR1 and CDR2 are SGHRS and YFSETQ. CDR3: CASSLGIAGVVDTQYF. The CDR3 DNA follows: TGCGCCAGCAGCTTGGGGATAGCGGGGGTGGTCGATACGCAGTATTTT.

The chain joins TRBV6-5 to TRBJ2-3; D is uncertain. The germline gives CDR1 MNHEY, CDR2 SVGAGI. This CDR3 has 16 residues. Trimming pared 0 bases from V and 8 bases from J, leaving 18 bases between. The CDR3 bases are TGTGCCAGCAGTTACTCAGCGACCTTGCCGGTAGCTACGCAGTATTTT. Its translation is CASSYSATLPVATQYF.

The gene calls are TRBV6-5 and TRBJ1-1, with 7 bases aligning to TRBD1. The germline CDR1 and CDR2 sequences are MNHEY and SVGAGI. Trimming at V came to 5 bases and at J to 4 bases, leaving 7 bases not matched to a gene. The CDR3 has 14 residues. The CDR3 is CASSTNRGGTEAFF. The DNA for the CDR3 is TGTGCCAGCAGTACAAACAGGGGTGGCACTGAAGCTTTCTTT.

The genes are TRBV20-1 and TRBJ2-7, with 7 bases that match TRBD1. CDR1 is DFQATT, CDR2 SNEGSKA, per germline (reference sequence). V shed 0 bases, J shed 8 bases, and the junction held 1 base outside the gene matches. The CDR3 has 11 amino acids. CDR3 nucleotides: TGCAGTGCTAGAGAAGGGGGCCAGCAGTACTTC. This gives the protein CSAREGGQQYF.

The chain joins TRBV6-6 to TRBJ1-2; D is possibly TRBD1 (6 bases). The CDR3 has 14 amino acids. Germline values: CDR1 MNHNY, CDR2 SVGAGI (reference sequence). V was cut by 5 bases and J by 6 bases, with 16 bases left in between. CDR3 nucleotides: TGTGCCAGCAGTCCCTCTACAGGGACCAATGGCTACACCTTC. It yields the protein CASSPSTGTNGYTF.

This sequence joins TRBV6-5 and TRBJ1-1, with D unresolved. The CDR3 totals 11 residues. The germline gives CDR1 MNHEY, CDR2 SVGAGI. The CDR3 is CAGRRHTEAFF. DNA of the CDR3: TGTGCAGGGAGAAGGCACACTGAAGCTTTCTTT.

CDR3 DNA: TGTGCCAGCAGTCCCCTACAGCCCCAAGAGACCCAGTACTTC. Its translation is CASSPLQPQETQYF. This sequence joins TRBV27 and TRBJ2-5; D is undetermined. The V gene's germline CDR1 is MNHEY and CDR2 SMNVEV (reference sequence). The CDR3 loop spans 14 amino acids. V gave up 5 bases and J gave up 1 base, with 11 bases separating them.

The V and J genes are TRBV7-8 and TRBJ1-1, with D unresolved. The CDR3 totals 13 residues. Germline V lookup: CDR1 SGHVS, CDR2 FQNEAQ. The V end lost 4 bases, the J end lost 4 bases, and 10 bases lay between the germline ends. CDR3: CASSSGLGTEAFF. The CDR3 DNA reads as TGTGCCAGCAGCTCGGGGTTGGGCACTGAAGCTTTCTTT.

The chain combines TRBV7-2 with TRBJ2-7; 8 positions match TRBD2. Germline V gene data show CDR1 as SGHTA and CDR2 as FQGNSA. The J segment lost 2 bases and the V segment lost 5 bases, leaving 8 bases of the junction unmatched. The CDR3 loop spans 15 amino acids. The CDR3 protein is CASSLSTSATYEQYF. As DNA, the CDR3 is TGTGCCAGCAGCCTTTCGACTAGCGCGACCTACGAGCAGTACTTC.

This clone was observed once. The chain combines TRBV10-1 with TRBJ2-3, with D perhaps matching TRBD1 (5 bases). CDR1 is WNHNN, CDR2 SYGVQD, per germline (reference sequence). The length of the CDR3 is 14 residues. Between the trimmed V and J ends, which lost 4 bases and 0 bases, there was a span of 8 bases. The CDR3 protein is CASSGQISTDTQYF. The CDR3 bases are TGCGCCAGCAGTGGACAGATTAGCACAGATACGCAGTATTTT.